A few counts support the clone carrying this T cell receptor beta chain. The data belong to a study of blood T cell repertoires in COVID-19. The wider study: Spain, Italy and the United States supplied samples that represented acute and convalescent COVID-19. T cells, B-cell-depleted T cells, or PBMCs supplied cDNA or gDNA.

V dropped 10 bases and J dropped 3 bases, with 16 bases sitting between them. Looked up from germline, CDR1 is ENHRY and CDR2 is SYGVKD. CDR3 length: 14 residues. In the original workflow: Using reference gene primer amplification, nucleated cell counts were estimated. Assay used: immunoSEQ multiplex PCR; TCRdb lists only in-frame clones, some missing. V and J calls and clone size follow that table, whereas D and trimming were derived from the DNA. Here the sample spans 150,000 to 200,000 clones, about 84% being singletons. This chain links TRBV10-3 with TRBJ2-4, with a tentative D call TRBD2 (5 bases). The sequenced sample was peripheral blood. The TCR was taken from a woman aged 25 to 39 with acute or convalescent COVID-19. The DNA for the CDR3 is TGTGCCACCCGGGAACCCGAGGGCAAAAACATTCAGTACTTC. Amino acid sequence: CATREPEGKNIQYF.